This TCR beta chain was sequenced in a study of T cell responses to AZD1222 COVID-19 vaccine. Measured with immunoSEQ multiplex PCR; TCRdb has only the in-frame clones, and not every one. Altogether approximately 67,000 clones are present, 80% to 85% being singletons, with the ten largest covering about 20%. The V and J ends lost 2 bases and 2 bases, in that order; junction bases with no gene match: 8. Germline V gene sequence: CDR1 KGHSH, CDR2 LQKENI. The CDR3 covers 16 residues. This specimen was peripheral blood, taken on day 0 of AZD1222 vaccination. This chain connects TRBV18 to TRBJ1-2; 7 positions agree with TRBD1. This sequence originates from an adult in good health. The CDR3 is CASSPSGQPRNYGYTF. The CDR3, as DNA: TGTGCCAGCTCACCATCGGGACAGCCCAGGAACTATGGCTACACCTTC.